The 25 T cell receptor beta chains presented below share a single source sample, sequenced in a study of monozygotic twins with inflammatory bowel disease. TCRdb derives one entry per CDR3 protein from the 5' RACE reads, leaving out DNA. The repertoire table contains about 380,000 distinct CDR3 sequences. The source material was blood. All receptors derive from a human donor with ulcerative colitis or Crohn's disease, or a healthy co-twin of an affected twin (not recorded which).

This rearrangement joins TRBV4-1 to TRBJ2-5; no DNA is available, so the TRBD2 call from TCRdb remains unchecked. CDR3 size: 17 residues. The germline CDR1 and CDR2 sequences are MGHRA and YSYEKL. CDR3 in amino acids: CASSQEGGGLVLQTQYF.

CDR3 in amino acids: CASSLEDQETQYF. V gene TRBV11-3 combines with J gene TRBJ2-5. The CDR3 length is 13 residues. CDR1 and CDR2 (germline): SGHNT, YENEEA.

This rearrangement joins TRBV5-1 to TRBJ2-3; TCRdb's assignment of TRBD2 cannot be checked, as there is no DNA. The germline gives CDR1 SGHRS, CDR2 YFSETQ. The CDR3 covers 16 residues. CDR3 loop: CASSLLAGGPQDTQYF.

The V call is TRBV3-1, the J call TRBJ1-4; as DNA is missing, the TRBD1 call by TCRdb cannot be tested. Germline V gene lookup returns CDR1 LGHDT and CDR2 YNNKEL (reference sequence). The CDR3 is made up of 16 amino acids. CDR3 protein: CASSSRISATNEKLFF.

The V and J genes are TRBV12-3 or TRBV12-4 and TRBJ2-3; TCRdb indicates TRBD2, and absent DNA this call remains unverified. The CDR3 contains 18 residues. CDR3 amino acids: CASSFGLRAGGLTDTQYF.

The rearrangement links TRBV5-6 to TRBJ1-2. Germline CDR1 and CDR2: SGHDT and YYEEEE. There are 15 residues in the CDR3. The CDR3 reads CASSLVGQPRYGYTF.

V gene TRBV5-1 combines with J gene TRBJ2-3; TCRdb picks TRBD1, but there is no DNA to check that call. Germline values: CDR1 SGHRS, CDR2 YFSETQ. The CDR3 has 17 amino acids. The CDR3 sequence is CASSIYKTGQGADTQYF.

The gene calls are TRBV6-2 or TRBV6-3 and TRBJ2-5; lacking DNA, the TRBD1 call made by TCRdb goes unchecked. CDR1 and CDR2 from the germline V gene are MNHEY and SVGEGT. This CDR3 comprises 17 residues. CDR3 residues: CASSFRPSTGIQETQYF.

The genes are TRBV6-4 and TRBJ2-3; TCRdb's assignment of TRBD2 cannot be checked, as there is no DNA. Germline V gene data show CDR1 as MRHNA and CDR2 as SNTAGT. The CDR3 contains 14 residues. The CDR3 here is CASSVGLEGDTQYF.

The chain is built from TRBV3-1 and TRBJ2-1; TCRdb returns TRBD2, unconfirmable since there is no DNA. This CDR3 spans 15 amino acids. Germline V gene lookup returns CDR1 LGHDT and CDR2 YNNKEL (reference sequence). The CDR3 spells CASSQDRGLLVEQFF.

J is TRBJ2-5 and V is TRBV6-5. The CDR3 extends over 13 amino acids. Germline CDR1 and CDR2: MNHEY and SVGAGI. The CDR3 is CASSYSRRETQYF.

The rearrangement joins TRBV6-5 to TRBJ1-1. The CDR3 is made up of 14 amino acids. Per the germline V gene, CDR1 is MNHEY and CDR2 is SVGAGI. The CDR3 loop is CASSYETMNTEAFF.

The chain links TRBV20-1 to TRBJ1-6. The germline CDR1 and CDR2 sequences are DFQATT and SNEGSKA (reference sequence). There are 17 residues in the CDR3. The chain's CDR3 is CSARVTSPALYNSPLHF.

The rearrangement joins TRBV6-2 or TRBV6-3 to TRBJ1-1; as DNA is missing, the TRBD1 call by TCRdb cannot be tested. The germline V gene encodes CDR1 MNHEY and CDR2 SVGEGT. This CDR3 has 15 residues. The chain's CDR3 is CASSYGGGSHTEAFF.

The chain has TRBV3-1 and TRBJ2-4; the TCRdb D gene call, TRBD2, has no DNA to confirm it. Germline V gene data show CDR1 as LGHDT and CDR2 as YNNKEL (reference sequence). CDR3 length equals 19 residues. The CDR3 is CASSRGLAGFLLAKNIQYF.

The V call is TRBV15, the J call TRBJ2-2. This CDR3 contains 13 residues. Per the germline V gene, CDR1 is LNHNV and CDR2 is YYDKDF (reference sequence). The CDR3 protein is CATSRQNTGELFF.

The V and J genes are TRBV6-2 or TRBV6-3 and TRBJ2-2; the D call of TRBD1 rests on TCRdb alone, since no DNA is present to check it. This CDR3 contains 16 residues. The germline gives CDR1 MNHEY, CDR2 SVGEGT. This CDR3 is CASSPRDRGNTGELFF.

The CDR3 spells CASSPGDGTDTQYF. This chain joins TRBV27 and TRBJ2-3; the D call from TCRdb, TRBD1, cannot be confirmed without DNA. The CDR3 length is 14 residues. Per germline, CDR1 MNHEY and CDR2 SMNVEV (reference sequence).

This chain connects TRBV6-4 to TRBJ2-3; the D call of TRBD1 rests on TCRdb alone, since no DNA is present to check it. There are 14 residues in the CDR3. Germline V gives CDR1 MRHNA, CDR2 SNTAGT. This CDR3 is CASSEGRGADTQYF.

CDR3 sequence: CASSPWGSGTTLQETQYF. The chain couples TRBV18 to TRBJ2-5; TCRdb outputs TRBD2, but without DNA this stays unchecked. The CDR3 has 18 residues. Germline CDR1 and CDR2: KGHSH and LQKENI.

J is TRBJ2-4 and V is TRBV2; as DNA is missing, the TRBD2 call by TCRdb cannot be tested. The CDR3 is 15 residues long. Germline V gives CDR1 SNHLY, CDR2 FYNNEI. This chain's CDR3 is CASSGDSTQWNIQYF.

The rearrangement links TRBV3-1 to TRBJ1-2. This CDR3 has 14 amino acids. In germline, CDR1 is LGHDT, CDR2 YNNKEL (reference sequence). CDR3 region: CASSQLNSNYGYTF.

This chain connects TRBV7-2 to TRBJ2-3; the D gene TCRdb calls, TRBD2, cannot be checked with no DNA. This CDR3 spans 15 amino acids. Per germline, CDR1 SGHTA and CDR2 FQGNSA. This CDR3 reads CASTKLAPSTDTQYF. Together with reference TRBV7-2 and TRBJ2-3, the CDR3 gives the full variable domain: GAGVSQSPSNKVTEKGKDVELRCDPISGHTALYWYRQSLGQGLEFLIYFQGNSAPDKSGLPSDRFSAERTGGSVSTLTIQRTQQEDSAVYLCASTKLAPSTDTQYFGPGTRLTVL.

The CDR3: CASSLNRGRGYTF. This chain links TRBV27 with TRBJ1-2; TCRdb lists TRBD1, though no DNA is available to test this call. The CDR3 is 13 amino acids. CDR1 and CDR2 (germline): MNHEY, SMNVEV (reference sequence).

CDR3: CASSLESSLKNIQYF. The chain combines TRBV7-3 with TRBJ2-4; the D gene TCRdb calls, TRBD2, cannot be checked with no DNA. There are 15 residues in the CDR3. Germline CDR1 and CDR2: SGHTA and FQGTGA.